This T cell receptor (beta chain) was profiled in a study of control samples from healthy donors and cancer patients. Germline V CDR1 and CDR2: SEHNR, FQNEAQ (reference sequence). Trimming took off 5 bases at V and 0 bases at J, with 13 bases between the two ends. This CDR3 has 15 residues. Produced via immunoSEQ multiplex PCR; TCRdb's table is partial and in-frame only. Of around 110,000 clones listed, 85% to 90% are singletons. This TCR came from a woman in her forties or fifties with colorectal cancer. J is TRBJ1-2 and V is TRBV7-9; no clear D gene. Source material: PBMCs. In nucleotides, the CDR3 is TGTGCCAGCAGCCCTCCCTCGGCATCTAACTATGGCTACACCTTC. This sequence encodes CASSPPSASNYGYTF. The variable domain in full, completed from reference TRBV7-9 and TRBJ1-2, reads DTGVSQNPRHKITKRGQNVTFRCDPISEHNRLYWYRQTLGQGPEFLTYFQNEAQLEKSRLLSDRFSAERPKGSFSTLEIQRTEQGDSAMYLCASSPPSASNYGYTFGSGTRLTVV.